One sample yielded the 10 T cell receptor beta chains listed below, sequenced in a study of identical twins. TCRdb processed the 5' RACE reads anew with MiXCR; each CDR3 protein has one entry. The sample holds 400,000 to 600,000 distinct CDR3 sequences, approximately 20% seen once. These data were likewise used in another study, on yellow fever vaccine responses in identical twins.

Sequenced material: CD4+ T cells sorted from blood. These receptors all stem from a woman under 30 in good health.

This sequence joins TRBV5-1 and TRBJ2-7; TRBD2 matches 8 bases. The CDR3 extends over 16 amino acids. Germline CDR1 SGHRS, CDR2 YFSETQ. V trimming: 3 bases; J trimming: 5 bases; junction bases outside the gene matches: 13. Written as DNA, the CDR3 is TGCGCCAGCAGCTCCAATTTACTAGCGGCTCGGGACGAGCAGTACTTC. Amino acid sequence: CASSSNLLAARDEQYF.

This rearrangement joins TRBV2 to TRBJ2-1; 13 bases map to TRBD2. V was pared by 8 bases and J by 9 bases, with 4 bases of the junction left unmatched. From germline, CDR1 is SNHLY and CDR2 FYNNEI. The CDR3 contains 13 residues. In nucleotides, the CDR3 is TGTGCCAGCTTCGGACTAGCGGGAGTTGAGCAGTTCTTC. Translation: CASFGLAGVEQFF.

This clonotype was counted between two and nine times. The J gene is TRBJ2-5, the V gene TRBV12-3 or TRBV12-4; D remains unclear. V shed 5 bases and J shed 5 bases, with 15 bases lying between them. There are 14 residues in the CDR3. DNA for the CDR3: TGTGCCAGCAGTATAAACCTAGTGGGGGAGACCCAGTACTTC. Translation gives CASSINLVGETQYF.

The chain is built from TRBV29-1 and TRBJ2-7; possible D gene TRBD1, 7 bases. V dropped 4 bases and J dropped 4 bases, with 11 bases sitting between them. The CDR3 is 12 amino acids. The V gene's germline CDR1 is SQVTM and CDR2 ANQGSEA. CDR3 sequence (DNA): TGCAGCGTTGCAGGGGGACTTTACGAGCAGTACTTC. Translation gives CSVAGGLYEQYF.

In this sample, this clonotype turned up many times. The chain joins TRBV20-1 to TRBJ1-2; 7 bases align to TRBD1. Trimming cost V 1 base and J 3 bases; bases outside gene matches: 5. Germline CDR1 and CDR2: DFQATT and SNEGSKA (reference sequence). The CDR3 totals 14 residues. CDR3 DNA sequence: TGCAGTGCTAGAGCGGGGCAGGGGGACTATGGCTACACCTTC. Its protein is CSARAGQGDYGYTF.

This clonotype was recorded at least ten times. This chain connects TRBV5-1 to TRBJ2-1; D is perhaps TRBD1 or TRBD2 (5 bases each). This CDR3 region has 12 residues. Per the germline V gene, CDR1 is SGHRS and CDR2 is YFSETQ. Trimming shortened V by 4 bases and J by 8 bases, and 10 bases separated the two germline ends. CDR3 in DNA: TGCGCCAGCAGCAGAGGGGTGGATGAGCAGTTCTTC. It translates to CASSRGVDEQFF.

The J gene is TRBJ2-3, the V gene TRBV29-1; D is uncertain. CDR1 SQVTM and CDR2 ANQGSEA come from the germline V gene. Between the trimmed V and J ends, which lost 1 base and 0 bases, there was a span of 5 bases. The length of the CDR3 is 13 residues. CDR3 coding DNA: TGCAGCGTTGAAGGTGCTAGCACAGATACGCAGTATTTT. Translated: CSVEGASTDTQYF.

The chain's CDR3 is CASSLHLLAGENHQETQYF. The CDR3 DNA follows: TGTGCCAGCAGTTTACACCTCCTAGCGGGGGAGAACCACCAAGAGACCCAGTACTTC. The V gene is TRBV28, the J gene TRBJ2-5; 10 positions agree with TRBD2. Germline V gene lookup returns CDR1 MDHEN and CDR2 SYDVKM. V shed 2 bases, J shed 0 bases, and the junction held 12 bases outside the gene matches. The CDR3 totals 19 residues. Filled out from reference TRBV28 and TRBJ2-5, the complete variable domain reads DVKVTQSSRYLVKRTGEKVFLECVQDMDHENMFWYRQDPGLGLRLIYFSYDVKMKEKGDIPEGYSVSREKKERFSLILESASTNQTSMYLCASSLHLLAGENHQETQYFGPGTRLLVL.

J is TRBJ2-5 and V is TRBV19; D might be TRBD1 (6 bases). Per germline, CDR1 LNHDA and CDR2 SQIVND (reference sequence). The V and J ends lost 5 bases and 5 bases respectively, with 12 bases between them. There are 13 residues in the CDR3. This chain's CDR3 is CASSDSGVETQYF. The CDR3 coding sequence is TGTGCCAGTAGTGATTCAGGGGTGGAGACCCAGTACTTC.

CDR3 nucleotide sequence: TGCGCCAGCAGACGCGACGGGGGGCCGATGGAGACCCAGTACTTC. It yields the protein CASRRDGGPMETQYF. The V gene is TRBV5-1, the J gene TRBJ2-5; a possible D gene is TRBD2 (7 bases). The CDR3 loop spans 15 amino acids. CDR1 is SGHRS, CDR2 YFSETQ, per germline. V was cut by 5 bases and J by 5 bases, with 19 bases left in between.